Described below is a single TCR beta chain sequence and its context. Its antigen remains unknown. CDR1 and CDR2 from the germline V gene are MGHRA and YSYEKL. There are 16 residues in the CDR3. Unmatched junction bases numbered 5, after V lost 0 bases and J lost 3 bases. Caucasian individuals from Russia who were healthy and aged about 6 to 95 acted as donors. The authors isolated at least 6 million PBMCs per sample. The source of the sample is a study of blood T cells in healthy people across ages. Study findings and constraints: Significant beta diversity loss was already apparent by age approximately 40, declining roughly linearly. It was not possible, with unsorted PBMCs, to conclusively compare naive and antigen-experienced cells.

Sample-barcoded 5' priming and a J-beta primer mix drove a second PCR of 7 to 11 cycles. TCRdb fed the 5' RACE reads into MiXCR, producing one record per CDR3 protein. Of 1.5 million to 2 million distinct CDR3 sequences detected, 28% appear once; the ten largest clones hold roughly 8%. This chain links TRBV4-1 with TRBJ1-2, with 9 bases matching TRBD1. Source material: blood. The clonotype was recovered from a woman aged 25 to 39 in good health. CDR3 sequence: CASSQDRGQGYYGYTF. Here the CDR3 DNA reads TGCGCCAGCAGCCAAGATAGAGGACAGGGGTACTATGGCTACACCTTC.